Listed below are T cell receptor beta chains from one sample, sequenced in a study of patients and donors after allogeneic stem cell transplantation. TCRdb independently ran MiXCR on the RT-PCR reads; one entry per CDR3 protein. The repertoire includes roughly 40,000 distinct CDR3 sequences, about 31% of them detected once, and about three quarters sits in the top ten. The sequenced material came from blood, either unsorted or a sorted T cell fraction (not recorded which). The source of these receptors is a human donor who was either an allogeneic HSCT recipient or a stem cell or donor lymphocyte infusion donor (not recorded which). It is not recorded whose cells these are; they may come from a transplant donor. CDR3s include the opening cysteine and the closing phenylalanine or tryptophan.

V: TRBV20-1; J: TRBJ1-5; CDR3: CSAHRNAGTASNQPQHF
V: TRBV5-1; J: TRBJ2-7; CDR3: CASSMDTSGSPYEQYF
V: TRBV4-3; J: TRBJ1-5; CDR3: CASSQNRDRSNQPQHF
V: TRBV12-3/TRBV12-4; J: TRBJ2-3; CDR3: CASSLFVDTQYF
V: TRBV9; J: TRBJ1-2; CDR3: CASSVDTFGYGYTF
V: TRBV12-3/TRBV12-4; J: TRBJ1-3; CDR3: CASSLTYSGNTIYF
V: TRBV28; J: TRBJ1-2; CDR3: CASLRASENGYTF
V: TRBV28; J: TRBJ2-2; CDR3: CASSSLDTGELFF
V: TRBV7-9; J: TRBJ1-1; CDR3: CASSPDGNTEAFF
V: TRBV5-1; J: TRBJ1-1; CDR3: CASSLDRGFTEAFF
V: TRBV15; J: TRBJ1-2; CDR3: CATSRVVNNYGYTF
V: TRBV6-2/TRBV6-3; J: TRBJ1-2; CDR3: CASSPPAAGPDYTF
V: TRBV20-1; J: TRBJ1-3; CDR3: CSARFGAGGNTIYF
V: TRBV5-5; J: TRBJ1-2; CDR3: CASSFPFGPPNYGYTF
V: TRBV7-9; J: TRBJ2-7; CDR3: CASSYASLSGEQYF
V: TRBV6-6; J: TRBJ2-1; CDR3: CASSYARGGEEQFF
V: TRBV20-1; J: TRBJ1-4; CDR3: CSASPNKGLFF
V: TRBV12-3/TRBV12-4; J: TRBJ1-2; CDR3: CASSLGGTGYTF
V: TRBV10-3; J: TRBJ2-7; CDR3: CAIRGLAARSYEQYF
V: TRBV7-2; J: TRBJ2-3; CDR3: CASSRQVGGTDTQYF
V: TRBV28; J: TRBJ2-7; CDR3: CATLGTSRREQYF
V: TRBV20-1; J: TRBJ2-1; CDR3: CSARYRGPLSEQFF
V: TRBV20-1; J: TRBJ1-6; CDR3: CSAPIELHRDSPLHF
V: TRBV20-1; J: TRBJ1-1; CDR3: CSAKSGTGKSEAFF
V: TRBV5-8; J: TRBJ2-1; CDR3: CASSLRGYNEQFF
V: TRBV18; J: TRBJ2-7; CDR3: CASSPTQGGPYEQYF
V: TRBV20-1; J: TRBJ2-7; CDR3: CSADRDRGYEQYF
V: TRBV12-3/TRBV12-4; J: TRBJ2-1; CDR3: CASSPPTSGSEFF
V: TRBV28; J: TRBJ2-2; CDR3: CASSLRAGTSGKAGELFF
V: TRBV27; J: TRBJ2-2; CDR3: CASRPPGFANTGELFF
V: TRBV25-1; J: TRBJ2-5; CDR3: CASRTSGSGETQYF
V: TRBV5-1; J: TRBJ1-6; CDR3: CASSLGGHSSYNSPLHF
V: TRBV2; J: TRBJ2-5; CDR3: CASWRTTQETQYF
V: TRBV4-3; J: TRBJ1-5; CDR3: CASSQETRSSPQHF
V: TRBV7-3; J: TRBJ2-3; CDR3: CASSHWDITDTQYF
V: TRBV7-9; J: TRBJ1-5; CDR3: CASSLHWGLEGNQPQHF
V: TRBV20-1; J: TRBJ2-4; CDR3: CSAKGLDKNIQYF
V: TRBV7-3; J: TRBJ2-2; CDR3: CASSLGIAGGRRTGELFF
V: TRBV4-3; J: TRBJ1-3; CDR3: CASSLRGLHSGNTIYF
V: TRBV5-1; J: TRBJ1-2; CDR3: CASSLAPGDGYTF
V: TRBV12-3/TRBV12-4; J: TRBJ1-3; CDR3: CASRLPGNTIYF
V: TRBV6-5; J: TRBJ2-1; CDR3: CASSQRQAGEQFF
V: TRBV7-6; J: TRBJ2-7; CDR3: CASSPRTSVYEQYF
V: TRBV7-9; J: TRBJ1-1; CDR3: CASSPSGATEAFF
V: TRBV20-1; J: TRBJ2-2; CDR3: CSAMPDTGELFF
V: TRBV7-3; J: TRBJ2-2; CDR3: CASSTHRGLAGELFF
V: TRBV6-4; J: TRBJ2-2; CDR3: CASKAPNTGELFF
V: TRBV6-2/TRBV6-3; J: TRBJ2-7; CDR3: CASSLPGISYEQYF
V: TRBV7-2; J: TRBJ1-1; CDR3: CASSQRGSNVGGTEAFF
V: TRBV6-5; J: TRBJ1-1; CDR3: CASSPPTGSTEAFF
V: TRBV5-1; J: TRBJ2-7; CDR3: CASSLLIASSYEQYF
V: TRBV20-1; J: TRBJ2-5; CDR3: CSASRTPGRGILETQYF
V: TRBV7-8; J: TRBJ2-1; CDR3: CASSGPSGALSSYNEQFF
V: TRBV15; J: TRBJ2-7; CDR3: CATSGEVSYEQYF